Listed here are 11 T cell receptor beta chains from one sample, sequenced in a study of control samples from healthy donors and cancer patients. The data were produced by immunoSEQ multiplex PCR, yet TCRdb's version contains in-frame clones alone and is incomplete. The sample has around 97,000 clones; 75% to 90% are singletons. Specimen: PBMCs. These TCRs come from a man between 60 and 70 years old with lung cancer.

This clone was observed a single time. J is TRBJ2-1 and V is TRBV5-1; TRBD2 agrees at 11 bases. The CDR3 is 15 amino acids. Losses at the gene ends were 4 bases for V and 3 bases for J; bases not matched to a gene: 3. Germline lookup yields CDR1 SGHRS and CDR2 YFSETQ. The CDR3 coding sequence is TGCGCCAGCAGCGCGGGGACTAGCGGCTACAATGAGCAGTTCTTC. Protein sequence: CASSAGTSGYNEQFF.

This chain uses TRBV30 with TRBJ2-2, with 8 nucleotides matching TRBD1. V lost 3 bases and J lost 2; bases outside the gene matches: 5. Germline V lookup: CDR1 GTSNPN, CDR2 SVGIG (reference sequence). This CDR3 contains 15 residues. The CDR3 reads CAWRPTGDNTGELFF. The CDR3 region has the DNA TGTGCCTGGAGACCGACAGGGGATAACACCGGGGAGCTGTTTTTT.

The J gene is TRBJ1-3, the V gene TRBV5-1; D is unresolved. Trimming took off 0 bases at V and 0 bases at J, with 7 bases between the two ends. Germline-derived CDR1 and CDR2 are SGHRS and YFSETQ. The CDR3 runs to 15 residues. CDR3 region: CASSLGTDSGNTIYF. The CDR3 bases are TGCGCCAGCAGCTTGGGGACGGACTCTGGAAACACCATATATTTT.

The chain is built from TRBV30 and TRBJ1-4, with a possible D match to TRBD1 (5 bases). The CDR3 has 14 residues. Trimming took 2 bases from V and 6 from J, leaving 13 bases between them. Germline CDR1 and CDR2: GTSNPN and SVGIG (reference sequence). CDR3 sequence reads: CAWSPGGGYEKLFF. The CDR3 bases are TGTGCCTGGAGTCCGGGGGGGGGATATGAAAAACTGTTTTTT. The variable domain in full, completed from reference TRBV30 and TRBJ1-4, reads SQTIHQWPATLVQPVGSPLSLECTVEGTSNPNLYWYRQAAGRGLQLLFYSVGIGQISSEVPQNLSASRPQDRQFILSSKKLLLSDSGFYLCAWSPGGGYEKLFFGSGTQLSVL.

This clone was counted between two and nine times. The gene calls are TRBV10-2 and TRBJ1-4; a weak D match, TRBD1 (6 bases). CDR3 length: 15 amino acids. Germline V lookup: CDR1 WSHSY, CDR2 SAAADI. The V end lost 2 bases, the J end lost 4 bases, and 11 bases lay between the germline ends. CDR3 residues: CASSEGQRLNEKLFF. The CDR3 bases are TGCGCCAGCAGTGAGGGACAGCGACTTAATGAAAAACTGTTTTTT.

The V and J genes are TRBV5-6 and TRBJ1-5; D gene uncertain. Germline V CDR1 and CDR2: SGHDT, YYEEEE. V was pared by 1 base and J by 2 bases, with 7 bases between. The CDR3 runs 14 residues. CDR3 coding DNA: TGTGCCAGCAGCTTGAGGGTGGGCAATCAGCCCCAGCATTTT. This sequence encodes CASSLRVGNQPQHF.

The chain has TRBV18 and TRBJ2-5, with D possibly matching TRBD2 (5 bases). The CDR3 spans 15 residues. CDR1 KGHSH and CDR2 LQKENI come from the germline V gene. V was cut by 0 bases and J by 0 bases, with 8 bases left in between. The CDR3 loop reads CASSPPDWYQETQYF. The CDR3 nucleotides are TGTGCCAGCTCACCACCGGACTGGTACCAAGAGACCCAGTACTTC. Combining the CDR3 with reference TRBV18 and TRBJ2-5 gives the whole variable domain NAGVMQNPRHLVRRRGQEARLRCSPMKGHSHVYWYRQLPEEGLKFMVYLQKENIIDESGMPKERFSAEFPKEGPSILRIQQVVRGDSAAYFCASSPPDWYQETQYFGPGTRLLVL.

The chain has TRBV7-2 and TRBJ2-2, with TRBD1 matching 10 bases. The CDR3 contains 15 residues. V lost 3 bases and J lost 5; bases outside the gene matches: 3. Germline CDR1 reads SGHTA; CDR2 reads FQGNSA. DNA for the CDR3: TGTGCCAGCAGCTTTGACAGGGGGCGGACCGGGGAGCTGTTTTTT. Residues: CASSFDRGRTGELFF.

V is TRBV10-3 and J is TRBJ1-1; D is uncertain. V lost 3 bases and J 1 base, leaving 6 bases between the germline ends. Germline V CDR1 and CDR2: ENHRY, SYGVKD. CDR3 length: 13 residues. DNA of the CDR3: TGTGCCATCAGTGATTGGCAGAACACTGAAGCTTTCTTT. Its protein is CAISDWQNTEAFF.

The chain uses TRBV6-5 and TRBJ2-3; weak D call: TRBD1 (6 bases). The CDR3 extends over 15 amino acids. Looked up from germline, CDR1 is MNHEY and CDR2 is SVGAGI. V shed 6 bases and J shed 0 bases, with 13 bases lying between them. The CDR3 DNA is TGTGCCAGCAGGACGGCGGACAGTAGCACAGATACGCAGTATTTT. It translates to CASRTADSSTDTQYF.

This chain connects TRBV12-5 to TRBJ1-4, with 10 positions matching TRBD1. The CDR3 totals 16 residues. The V gene end was trimmed by 1 base and the J gene end by 5 bases; junction bases not matched to a gene: 4. Germline CDR1 LGHNT, CDR2 FRNRAP. The CDR3 spells CASGLAPGQGNEKLFF. As DNA, the CDR3 is TGTGCTAGTGGTTTGGCACCGGGACAGGGGAATGAAAAACTGTTTTTT.